Below, 18 T cell receptor beta chains from the same sample are listed, as sequenced in a study of T cell responses to AZD1222 COVID-19 vaccine. The protocol was immunoSEQ multiplex PCR, while the TCRdb copy is restricted to in-frame clones and leaves out a portion. The sample lists some 94,000 clones, approximately 94% occurring once. Material: peripheral blood, obtained on day 0 of AZD1222 vaccination. The receptors originated from an adult in good health.

This clone occurred once. The chain links TRBV2 to TRBJ2-5; 9 positions match TRBD1. Germline V gene lookup returns CDR1 SNHLY and CDR2 FYNNEI. The CDR3 is 13 amino acids. V trimming: 7 bases; J trimming: 2 bases; junction bases outside the gene matches: 2. CDR3: CASNRGPQETQYF. The CDR3 nucleotides read TGTGCCAGCAACAGGGGGCCGCAAGAGACCCAGTACTTC. The whole variable domain, filled in from reference TRBV2 and TRBJ2-5, reads EPEVTQTPSHQVTQMGQEVILRCVPISNHLYFYWYRQILGQKVEFLVSFYNNEISEKSEIFDDQFSVERPDGSNFTLKIRSTKLEDSAMYFCASNRGPQETQYFGPGTRLLVL.

The rearrangement joins TRBV5-6 to TRBJ1-1; D is unresolved. Germline CDR1 SGHDT, CDR2 YYEEEE. Trimming pared 3 bases from V and 1 base from J, leaving 4 bases between. The length of the CDR3 is 12 residues. The CDR3 coding sequence is TGTGCCAGCAGCTATGAGAACACTGAAGCTTTCTTT. Translated, it gives CASSYENTEAFF.

DNA of the CDR3: TGTGCTAGTGGTTTGGCTACCGTGAAAGGGGCTACTACGTATAGCAATCAGCCCCAGCATTTT. It specifies CASGLATVKGATTYSNQPQHF. This sequence joins TRBV12-5 and TRBJ1-5; weak D call: TRBD1 (5 bases). Between the trimmed V and J ends, which lost 1 base and 0 bases, there was a span of 25 bases. The CDR3 is 21 amino acids. Germline CDR1 reads LGHNT; CDR2 reads FRNRAP.

This chain joins TRBV21-1 and TRBJ2-1; no DNA check was done on the table's D call, TRBD2. TRBV21-1 is a listed pseudogene. CDR3 length: 16 amino acids. CDR3 DNA: TGTGCCAGCAGCAGGTTTACCCGGAGCTCCTACAATGAGCAGTTCTTC. It yields the protein CASSRFTRSSYNEQFF.

This clone was observed a single time. V gene TRBV7-9 combines with J gene TRBJ2-2; maybe TRBD1 (6 bases). Germline assignment: CDR1 SEHNR and CDR2 FQNEAQ (reference sequence). The CDR3 runs 19 residues. V lost 1 base to trimming and J lost 4 bases, with 22 bases between them. CDR3 bases: TGTGCCAGCAGCTTAGGACAGGCCCCACTTATAATGGGCACCGGGGAGCTGTTTTTT. This codes for CASSLGQAPLIMGTGELFF.

V gene TRBV11-2 combines with J gene TRBJ2-7, with TRBD1 identical over 7 bases. There are 15 residues in the CDR3. Per germline, CDR1 SGHAT and CDR2 FQNNGV. The trim removed 1 base at V and 2 bases at J, leaving 5 bases unmatched. The CDR3 sequence is CASSLAQQGAYEQYF. The DNA for the CDR3 is TGTGCCAGCAGCTTAGCCCAGCAGGGGGCCTACGAGCAGTACTTC.

This clone was seen only once. The J gene is TRBJ2-1, the V gene TRBV4-1; D tentatively fits TRBD1 or TRBD2 (6 bases each). V was cut by 4 bases and J by 2 bases, with 15 bases left in between. CDR1 and CDR2 (germline): MGHRA, YSYEKL. The CDR3 loop spans 16 amino acids. CDR3 region: CASSRLRGLAYNEQFF. CDR3 coding DNA: TGCGCCAGCAGCCGTTTACGGGGGCTCGCCTACAATGAGCAGTTCTTC.

J is TRBJ1-1 and V is TRBV5-4, with unresolved D. The V gene's germline CDR1 is SGHNT and CDR2 YYREEE (reference sequence). This CDR3 contains 14 residues. V lost 0 bases and J lost 1, with 7 bases in between. This CDR3 is CASSLGRENTEAFF. The CDR3 DNA reads TGTGCCAGCAGCTTGGGGCGGGAGAACACTGAAGCTTTCTTT. Variable domain in full (rest from reference TRBV5-4 and TRBJ1-1): ETGVTQSPTHLIKTRGQQVTLRCSSQSGHNTVSWYQQALGQGPQFIFQYYREEENGRGNFPPRFSGLQFPNYSSELNVNALELDDSALYLCASSLGRENTEAFFGQGTRLTVV.

The J gene is TRBJ1-2, the V gene TRBV7-9; the match to TRBD1 covers 7 bases. Trimming at V came to 3 bases and at J to 6 bases, leaving 1 base not matched to a gene. The CDR3 is made up of 12 amino acids. Per the germline V gene, CDR1 is SEHNR and CDR2 is FQNEAQ (reference sequence). The DNA of the CDR3 is TGTGCCAGCAGCTTCGACAGGGATGGCTACACCTTC. Residues: CASSFDRDGYTF.

This clone was observed a few times. The V call is TRBV4-1, the J call TRBJ2-5, with 7 nucleotides matching TRBD2. The germline gives CDR1 MGHRA, CDR2 YSYEKL. Trimming took 2 bases from V and 5 from J; bases not matched to a gene: 5. The CDR3 length is 14 residues. The chain's CDR3 is CASSQRLGGETQYF. The CDR3 coding sequence is TGCGCCAGCAGCCAACGTTTGGGAGGGGAGACCCAGTACTTC.

This chain connects TRBV5-4 to TRBJ1-1; TRBD1 matches 11 bases. V lost 4 bases and J lost 3; bases outside the gene matches: 11. CDR1 and CDR2 (germline): SGHNT, YYREEE (reference sequence). The CDR3 is made up of 17 amino acids. This CDR3 is CASSLPGQGARDTEAFF. The CDR3 DNA follows: TGTGCCAGCAGCCTACCAGGACAGGGGGCGCGGGACACTGAAGCTTTCTTT.

This clone was observed a few times. CDR3 coding DNA: TGTGCCAGCAGCTTGGAAGGGAGGGGGCCCTCCTACGAGCAGTACTTC. As protein: CASSLEGRGPSYEQYF. The gene calls are TRBV5-5 and TRBJ2-7; the D call may be TRBD1 or TRBD2 (7 bases each). This CDR3 contains 16 residues. Trimming shortened V by 0 bases and J by 0 bases, and 13 bases separated the two germline ends. Germline loops: CDR1 SGHKS, CDR2 YYEKEE (reference sequence).

The genes are TRBV6-2 or TRBV6-3 and TRBJ1-5, with a tentative D call TRBD1 (5 bases). The V gene lost 4 bases and the J gene lost 6 bases, with 13 bases spanning the gap. CDR1 MNHEY and CDR2 SVGEGT come from the germline V gene. This CDR3 comprises 14 residues. In nucleotides, the CDR3 is TGTGCCAGCAGTTCCCTGGGGGGAAGTCAGCCCCAGCATTTT. This gives the protein CASSSLGGSQPQHF.

V gene TRBV7-2 combines with J gene TRBJ1-5; 7 nucleotides line up with TRBD1. J gave up 5 bases and V 5 bases, and 6 bases lay outside the gene matches. In germline, CDR1 is SGHTA, CDR2 FQGNSA. The CDR3 consists of 14 residues. The CDR3 is CASSLRQGHQPQHF. DNA of the CDR3: TGTGCCAGCAGCCTGAGACAGGGCCATCAGCCCCAGCATTTT.

The V and J genes are TRBV6-2 or TRBV6-3 and TRBJ2-7; TRBD2 matches 9 bases. V gave up 2 bases and J gave up 2 bases; unmatched junction bases: 4. Germline loops: CDR1 MNHEY, CDR2 SVGEGT. The CDR3 length is 15 residues. The CDR3 here is CASSYVASGTYEQYF. In DNA form, the CDR3 reads TGTGCCAGCAGTTACGTGGCTAGCGGGACCTACGAGCAGTACTTC.

The rearrangement uses TRBV29-1 and TRBJ1-1; D not certain. V was pared by 2 bases and J by 10 bases, with 17 bases between. The CDR3 sequence is 13 residues long. Per germline, CDR1 SQVTM and CDR2 ANQGSEA. For the CDR3, the DNA is TGCAGCGTTGAAATCAAGCCCGGAGTGGGAGCTTTCTTT. It codes for CSVEIKPGVGAFF.

This clone was counted a single time. J is TRBJ1-4 and V is TRBV4-1; D gene unclear. CDR1 is MGHRA and CDR2 is YSYEKL in the germline V gene. CDR3 length: 14 residues. V lost 1 base, J lost 4 bases, and 7 bases lay in between. The DNA of the CDR3 is TGCGCCAGCAGCCAAGTAATCGTTAATGAAAAACTGTTTTTT. Translated, it gives CASSQVIVNEKLFF.

The chain links TRBV24-1 to TRBJ2-7; TRBD2 is a possible D gene (5 bases). Trimming shortened V by 0 bases and J by 0 bases, and 14 bases separated the two germline ends. Looked up from germline, CDR1 is KGHDR and CDR2 is SFDVKD. The CDR3 totals 17 residues. The CDR3 DNA reads TGTGCCACCAGTGATTTGTCGGGGATACCCCACTCCTACGAGCAGTACTTC. It codes for CATSDLSGIPHSYEQYF.